A selection of T cell receptor beta chains follows, all from one sample in a study of cytomegalovirus exposure and HLA in healthy donors. Generated by immunoSEQ multiplex PCR, the TCRdb table keeps only in-frame clones and is missing some. This table holds 100,000 to 150,000 clones, 83% found once. Sequenced input: PBMCs. These receptors all come from a man younger than 35 in good health and CMV-seropositive. CDR3s include the opening cysteine and the closing phenylalanine or tryptophan. D genes are given only for firm matches. Size is stated for part of the rows, as once, few or many counts, or as a class when the clone is expanded.

j_call d_call clone_size v_call cdr3_nt cdr3_aa
TRBJ2-7 TRBD1 . TRBV7-9 TGTGCCAGCAGCTTCGGACAGGGTGTATCTTACGAGCAGTACTTC CASSFGQGVSYEQYF
TRBJ2-1 . . TRBV10-3 TGTGCCATCAGTGAGACGGTAGCAGCGAATGAGCAGTTCTTC CAISETVAANEQFF
TRBJ2-5 . . TRBV29-1 TGCAGCGTTGGACAGCAAGAGACCCAGTACTTC CSVGQQETQYF
TRBJ2-7 . . TRBV5-6 TGTGCCAGCAGCGGCGTGGGACACGACGAGCAGTACTTC CASSGVGHDEQYF
TRBJ1-6 . . TRBV9 TGTGCCAGCAGCGGTAGCTCCTATAATTCACCCCTCCACTTT CASSGSSYNSPLHF
TRBJ2-3 . . TRBV7-2 TGTGCCAGCAGCTCTATAGCCCCAGATACGCAGTATTTT CASSSIAPDTQYF
TRBJ2-1 TRBD2 . TRBV13 TGTGCCAGCAGCTCGCCGGGACTAGCGGGACCTTCCTACAATGAGCAGTTCTTC CASSSPGLAGPSYNEQFF
TRBJ1-1 TRBD1 once TRBV28 TGTGCCAGCAGTTGGACAGGGAGGAACACTGAAGCTTTCTTT CASSWTGRNTEAFF
TRBJ2-7 . . TRBV6-5 TGTGCCAGCAGGGGACTAGGCAGGGGGTCTGGGGAGTACTTC CASRGLGRGSGEYF
TRBJ2-5 . . TRBV5-1 TGCGCCAGCAGCTTGTCCGGCGGGGTGCAAGAGACCCAGTACTTC CASSLSGGVQETQYF
TRBJ2-5 . . TRBV28 TGTGCCAGCGGGCCGCCCGGACAAGAGACCCAGTACTTC CASGPPGQETQYF
TRBJ1-3 . . TRBV6-5 TGTGCCAGCCACAGAATGGGTTCTGGAAACACCATATATTTT CASHRMGSGNTIYF
TRBJ2-7 . . TRBV10-3 TGTGCCATCAGTTCGGACAGAGGGGCCTACGAGCAGTACTTC CAISSDRGAYEQYF
TRBJ2-1 TRBD2 . TRBV7-8 TGTGCCAGCAGCCCCGGGACTAGCGGGGTGAATGAGCAGTTCTTC CASSPGTSGVNEQFF
TRBJ2-7 TRBD2 few TRBV15 TGTGCCACCAGCAGAGAACTAGCGGGCGGGCTCTACGAGCAGTACTTC CATSRELAGGLYEQYF
TRBJ1-1 TRBD1 once TRBV5-5 TGTGCCAGCAGCGCGGGACAGGGGAGGATGAACACTGAAGCTTTCTTT CASSAGQGRMNTEAFF
TRBJ1-4 TRBD1 . TRBV29-1 TGCAGCGTTAAACAGGGGAATGAAAAACTGTTTTTT CSVKQGNEKLFF
TRBJ2-3 . . TRBV7-9 TGTGCCAGCAGCCAGGGGAAGCACGATAGCACAGATACGCAGTATTTT CASSQGKHDSTDTQYF
TRBJ2-3 TRBD1 . TRBV10-3 TGTGCCATCAGTGAGTCGCCCCGGACAGGGGGTACAGATACGCAGTATTTT CAISESPRTGGTDTQYF
TRBJ1-2 . . TRBV9 TGTGCCAGCTCACCCATGGGAGACTATGGCTACACCTTC CASSPMGDYGYTF
TRBJ2-7 TRBD1 . TRBV30 TGTGCCTGGGGAACCGGGACAGGGGACGAGCAGTACTTC CAWGTGTGDEQYF
TRBJ2-3 TRBD1 . TRBV19 TGTGCCACCTCCGGGACAGGGGGGAGGAATACGCAGTATTTT CATSGTGGRNTQYF
TRBJ2-2 . once TRBV27 TGTGCCAGCAGTTTCATGAGGGGGTACACCGGGGAGCTGTTTTTT CASSFMRGYTGELFF
TRBJ2-1 . once TRBV4-1 TGCGCCAGCAGCCAAGGGTACTTCCGTACCTACAATGAGCAGTTCTTC CASSQGYFRTYNEQFF
TRBJ2-7 TRBD2 . TRBV5-4 TGTGCCAGCCGGACTAGCGGGGACGAGCAGTACTTC CASRTSGDEQYF
TRBJ1-1 . . TRBV12-5 TGTGCTAGTTACGGTCAAATGAACACTGAAGCTTTCTTT CASYGQMNTEAFF
TRBJ2-1 . . TRBV18 TGTGCCAGCTCATCCCCCTTTTTGAGGAAATCCCTCGATGAGCAGTTCTTC CASSSPFLRKSLDEQFF
TRBJ2-7 TRBD2 . TRBV6-5 TGTGCCAGCAGGACACTAGCGGGGGGGTCCTACGAGCAGTACTTC CASRTLAGGSYEQYF
TRBJ2-2 TRBD1 once TRBV7-9 TGTGCCAGCAGCTTGGCCTTTGGCAGGGGGACCGGGGAGCTGTTTTTT CASSLAFGRGTGELFF
TRBJ2-1 . . TRBV19 TGTGCCAGTAGTATAGGGGGCTTGACCTACAATGAGCAGTTCTTC CASSIGGLTYNEQFF
TRBJ2-1 . . TRBV27 TGTGCCAGCAGTTTTAGCGGTATCTACAATGAGCAGTTCTTC CASSFSGIYNEQFF
TRBJ1-6 . . TRBV30 TGTGCCTGGAGCTTAAGGGACTTTTCACCCCTCCACTTT CAWSLRDFSPLHF
TRBJ1-2 . . TRBV5-1 TGCGCCAGCAGCTTGGCCGGTCCGTCGGGAGGTGGCTACACCTTC CASSLAGPSGGGYTF
TRBJ1-6 . . TRBV30 TGTGCCTGGATCACGGCGGCTCCTAATTCACCCCTCCACTTT CAWITAAPNSPLHF
TRBJ1-1 TRBD1 . TRBV5-4 TGTGCCAGCAGCTTGAGTCGACAGGGGTTGAACACTGAAGCTTTCTTT CASSLSRQGLNTEAFF
TRBJ2-7 . . TRBV28 TGTGCCAGTTATAGCAGGGCCCACGAGCAGTACTTC CASYSRAHEQYF
TRBJ2-1 . few TRBV4-1 TGCGCCAGCAGCCAAGAAAGCGGTAACTACAATGAGCAGTTCTTC CASSQESGNYNEQFF
TRBJ1-3 . . TRBV6-1 TGTGCCAGCAGTGTCTCGGGGGGAAACTCTGGAGACACCATATATTTT CASSVSGGNSGDTIYF
TRBJ1-1 . . TRBV2 TGTGCCAGTACACGCCAGGGATGGGAAGCTTTCTTT CASTRQGWEAFF